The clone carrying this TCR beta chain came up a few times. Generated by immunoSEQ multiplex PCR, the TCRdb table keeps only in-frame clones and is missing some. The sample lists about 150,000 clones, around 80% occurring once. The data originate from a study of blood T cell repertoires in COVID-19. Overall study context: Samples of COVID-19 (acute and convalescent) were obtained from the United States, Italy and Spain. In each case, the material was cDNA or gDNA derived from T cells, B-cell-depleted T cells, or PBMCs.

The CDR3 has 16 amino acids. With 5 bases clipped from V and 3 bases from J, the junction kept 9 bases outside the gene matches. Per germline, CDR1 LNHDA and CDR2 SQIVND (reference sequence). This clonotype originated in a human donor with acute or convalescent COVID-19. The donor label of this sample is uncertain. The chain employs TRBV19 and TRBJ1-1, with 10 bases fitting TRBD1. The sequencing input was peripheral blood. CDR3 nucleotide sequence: TGTGCCAGTAGTGGTGACAGGGGGCGCAGGTACACTGAAGCTTTCTTT. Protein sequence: CASSGDRGRRYTEAFF.